The present TCR beta chain was sequenced within a study of cytomegalovirus exposure and HLA in healthy donors. With respect to this clone: What it binds is unknown.

Study-wide results and caveats: Earlier analysis looked at TCR beta V segments, and most were productive about 90% or about 30% of the time. Overall, about 160 TCR beta chains were annotated as cytomegalovirus-associated. In a later analysis, a missense DCLRE1C variant was linked to TCR beta V- and J-gene trimming.

Vbeta (60) and Jbeta (13) primers were used in the PCR. The assay was immunoSEQ multiplex PCR, and TCRdb's table has in-frame clones only and misses some. The data hold 130,000 to 150,000 clones, with 73% observed a single time. Germline V gene data show CDR1 as SNHLY and CDR2 as FYNNEI. V lost 9 bases, J lost 7 bases, and 17 bases lay in between. This CDR3 contains 13 residues. The chain is built from TRBV2 and TRBJ2-3, with D possibly being TRBD2 (5 bases). Sequenced material: PBMCs. The TCR sequence derives from a human donor in good health. The CDR3 DNA is TGTGCCAGTAACTCGGAGGTGGGGAATACGCAGTATTTT. This encodes CASNSEVGNTQYF.